The rows below give T cell receptor beta chains drawn from one sample of a study of blood T cell repertoires in COVID-19. The data were produced by immunoSEQ multiplex PCR, yet TCRdb's version contains in-frame clones alone and is incomplete. Of around 86,000 clones listed, about 85% were seen once; the top ten hold 9.5% to 15%. The sample consisted of peripheral blood. Source of these receptors: a human donor in a cohort sampled during active COVID-19. CDR3s include the opening cysteine and the closing phenylalanine or tryptophan. Fields, in order: V gene, clone size, D gene, J gene, CDR3 protein, CDR3 DNA. A D gene is named only where the DNA matches it firmly. Where a row states a size, it is once, few, many or the class of an expanded clone; other rows omit it.

TRBV9	once	TRBD1	TRBJ1-1	CASSVEGTEEAFF	TGTGCCAGCAGCGTAGAGGGGACAGAAGAAGCTTTCTTT
TRBV5-1	once	TRBD2	TRBJ2-5	CASSVGLAGGRGMPRYF	TGCGCCAGCAGCGTGGGACTAGCGGGAGGGCGGGGGATGCCACGGTACTTC
TRBV4-3	.	TRBD2	TRBJ2-3	CASSQPITLAENTDTQYF	TGCGCCAGCAGCCAACCCATCACCCTAGCGGAAAACACAGATACGCAGTATTTT
TRBV3-1/TRBV3-2	.	TRBD1	TRBJ1-1	CASSQHRGNTEAFF	TGTGCCAGCAGCCAACACAGGGGTAACACTGAAGCTTTCTTT
TRBV4-1	.	.	TRBJ1-2	CASSQDLGGPDGYTF	TGCGCCAGCAGCCAAGATCTCGGGGGGCCGGATGGCTACACCTTC
TRBV14	.	.	TRBJ2-7	CASSQESVTERYF	TGTGCCAGCAGCCAAGAGTCTGTGACTGAGAGGTACTTC
TRBV3-1/TRBV3-2	.	TRBD2	TRBJ2-5	CASRGLGETQYF	TGTGCCAGCAGAGGACTAGGCGAGACCCAGTACTTC
TRBV5-1	few	.	TRBJ2-1	CASSLPPQENEQFF	TGCGCCAGCAGCTTGCCACCACAGGAAAATGAGCAGTTCTTC
TRBV5-4	once	.	TRBJ2-2	CASNSERVGGELFF	TGTGCCAGCAACTCAGAGCGGGTTGGCGGGGAGCTGTTTTTT
TRBV20-1	.	TRBD1	TRBJ1-1	CSAGQGEPFF	TGCAGTGCTGGACAGGGTGAGCCTTTCTTT
TRBV27	.	TRBD1	TRBJ1-6	CASSLKGADNSPLHF	TGTGCCAGCAGTTTAAAGGGGGCGGATAATTCACCCCTCCACTTT
TRBV18	.	TRBD1	TRBJ2-1	CASSQGQGPNNEQFF	TGTGCCAGCTCACAGGGACAGGGGCCAAACAATGAGCAGTTCTTC
TRBV7-2	.	TRBD2	TRBJ2-1	CASSLDLGSGGNEQFF	TGTGCCAGCAGCTTAGATCTGGGTAGCGGGGGCAATGAGCAGTTCTTC
TRBV2	.	.	TRBJ2-3	CASASEGSRGDTQYF	TGTGCCAGCGCTAGCGAGGGGTCCCGAGGGGATACGCAGTATTTT
TRBV27	.	.	TRBJ2-2	CASSLVVGELFF	TGTGCCAGCAGTTTGGTAGTCGGGGAGCTGTTTTTT
TRBV2	few	TRBD1	TRBJ2-7	CASSGQALFYEQYF	TGTGCCAGCTCGGGACAGGCTCTTTTCTACGAGCAGTACTTC
TRBV7-8	.	.	TRBJ1-2	CASSPDGGGGYTF	TGTGCCAGCAGCCCGGATGGGGGGGGCGGCTACACCTTC